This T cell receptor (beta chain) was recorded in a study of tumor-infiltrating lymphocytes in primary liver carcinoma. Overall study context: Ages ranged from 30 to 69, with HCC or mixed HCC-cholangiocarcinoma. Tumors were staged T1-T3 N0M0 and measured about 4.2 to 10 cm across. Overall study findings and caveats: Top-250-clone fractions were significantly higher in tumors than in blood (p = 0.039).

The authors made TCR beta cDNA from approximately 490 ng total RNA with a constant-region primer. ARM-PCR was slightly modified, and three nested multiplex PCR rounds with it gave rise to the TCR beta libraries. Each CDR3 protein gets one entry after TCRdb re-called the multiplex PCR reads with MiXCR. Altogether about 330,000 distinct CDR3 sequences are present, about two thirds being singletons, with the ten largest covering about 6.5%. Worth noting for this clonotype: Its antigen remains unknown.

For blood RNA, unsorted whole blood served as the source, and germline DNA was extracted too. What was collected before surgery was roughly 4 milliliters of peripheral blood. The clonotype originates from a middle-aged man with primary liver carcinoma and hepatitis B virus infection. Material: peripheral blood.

CDR3 protein: CASSELNTGGWNTEAFF. The CDR3 DNA reads as TGTGCCAGCAGTGAATTGAATACAGGGGGATGGAACACTGAAGCTTTCTTT. The V call is TRBV6-1, the J call TRBJ1-1, with TRBD1 matching 8 bases. The CDR3 runs 17 residues. V dropped 2 bases and J dropped 1; count of bases not matched to a gene: 9. The V gene's germline CDR1 is MNHNS and CDR2 SASEGT.